These 5 T cell receptor beta chains were all obtained from the same sample, sequenced in a study of siplizumab effects on memory and regulatory T cells. Measured with immunoSEQ multiplex PCR; TCRdb has only the in-frame clones, and not every one. This table holds about 100,000 clones, about 95% found once. The sequenced material came from non-Treg CD4+ T cells sorted from blood. These receptors were taken from a human donor in good health.

The V gene is TRBV6-1, the J gene TRBJ2-2; no clear D gene. Germline V CDR1 and CDR2: MNHNS, SASEGT. V dropped 0 bases and J dropped 7 bases, with 18 bases sitting between them. CDR3 size: 17 residues. CDR3 DNA sequence: TGTGCCAGCAGTGAAGCGGTGACAAATTTCATTTACGGGGAGCTGTTTTTT. Residues: CASSEAVTNFIYGELFF.

CDR3 nucleotides: TGTGCCAGCTCACCACCGACTAGCGGGAGGTTCTACGAGCAGTACTTC. Encoded protein: CASSPPTSGRFYEQYF. V and J are TRBV18 and TRBJ2-7, with 13 bases fitting TRBD2. The CDR3 covers 16 residues. The ends lost 0 bases at V and 3 bases at J; junction bases unmatched: 2. Germline CDR1 and CDR2: KGHSH and LQKENI.

The V gene is TRBV5-1, the J gene TRBJ2-5, with no clear D. Looked up from germline, CDR1 is SGHRS and CDR2 is YFSETQ. The CDR3 is 12 residues long. Trimming cost V 3 bases and J 4 bases, with 7 bases left between them. The CDR3 DNA follows: TGCGCCAGCAGCTGGGTCGGAGAGACCCAGTACTTC. Protein: CASSWVGETQYF.

The chain joins TRBV7-3 to TRBJ1-3; tentatively, D is TRBD1 (5 bases). V dropped 5 bases and J dropped 3 bases, with 14 bases sitting between them. Per the germline V gene, CDR1 is SGHTA and CDR2 is FQGTGA. The CDR3 totals 15 residues. This CDR3 reads CASSRGGGNGNTIYF. The CDR3 nucleotides are TGTGCCAGCAGCCGCGGTGGGGGAAATGGAAACACCATATATTTT.

This rearrangement joins TRBV11-2 to TRBJ2-7; unclear D gene. The CDR3 is made up of 12 amino acids. Trimming removed 0 bases from V and 3 bases from J, with 3 bases in between. Germline CDR1 and CDR2: SGHAT and FQNNGV. DNA of the CDR3: TGTGCCAGCAGCTTAGAGCTCTACGAGCAGTACTTC. Translation gives CASSLELYEQYF.